The sequence of this T cell receptor beta chain was determined in a study of CD8 T cells in Susac syndrome. The diagnostic criteria for definite or probable disease, as recently defined, were met by the patients with Susac syndrome. RNA, at about 0.45 to 1 ug, was reverse transcribed with random hexamers. Amplification of TCR beta CDR3 used immunoSEQ multiplex PCR across 54 Vbeta and 13 Jbeta. TCRdb used MiXCR to reprocess the immunoSEQ multiplex PCR reads, holding one entry per CDR3 protein. Of some 77,000 distinct CDR3 sequences listed, 93% were seen once; the top ten hold roughly 0.15%. The V segment lost 6 bases and the J segment 4 bases; nucleotides outside the gene matches: 11. Germline assignment: CDR1 MNHEY and CDR2 SVGEGT. The CDR3 covers 15 residues.

The chain combines TRBV6-2 or TRBV6-3 with TRBJ1-2; 7 bases align to TRBD1. Input material: CD4+ T cells from PBMCs. This receptor was obtained from a human donor with Susac syndrome. The CDR3 is CASSRPGTASYGYTF. For the CDR3, the DNA is TGTGCCAGCAGCAGGCCCGGGACAGCCTCCTATGGCTACACCTTC.